This TCR beta chain was sequenced in a study of cytomegalovirus exposure and HLA in healthy donors. Whole-study findings and limits: Per a prior analysis, the majority of TCR beta V segments were productive roughly 87% or roughly 30% of the time. The study had only CMV serostatus as immune exposure information. Researchers reported in a later analysis that a missense DCLRE1C variant was tied to TCR beta V- and J-gene trimming. Researchers catalogued over 150 TCR beta chains as cytomegalovirus-associated.

A word on this clone: Antigen specificity is unknown.

A multiplex PCR was run with 60 Vbeta primers and 13 Jbeta primers. This table comes from immunoSEQ multiplex PCR, and its TCRdb copy is limited to in-frame clones, with some not included. This table holds roughly 140,000 clones, 75% to 85% found once. The V gene's germline CDR1 is SGHRS and CDR2 YFSETQ. J lost 1 base, V lost 2 bases, and 3 bases had no gene match. The CDR3 has 16 amino acids. The TCR was taken from a human donor in good health. The V gene is TRBV5-1, the J gene TRBJ2-3, with 11 bases lining up with TRBD2. Material for sequencing was PBMCs. The CDR3 here is CASSLLAGGGTDTQYF. The CDR3 nucleotides read TGCGCCAGCAGCTTATTAGCGGGGGGGGGCACAGATACGCAGTATTTT.